The rows below give T cell receptor beta chains drawn from one sample of a study of blood T cell repertoires in COVID-19. The protocol was immunoSEQ multiplex PCR, while the TCRdb copy is restricted to in-frame clones and leaves out a portion. There are about 190,000 clones in the sample; 80% to 90% occur only once, and roughly 4.6% lies in the top ten. The specimen was peripheral blood. These receptors were obtained from a woman in her sixties or seventies with active or convalescent COVID-19. CDR3s include the opening cysteine and the closing phenylalanine or tryptophan. The D gene is left open where the match is weak. Rows may omit the clone size; those that give it use once, few, many or a size class.

J gene: TRBJ2-3; clone size: NA; D gene: NA; V gene: TRBV29-1; CDR3 DNA: TGCAGCGTTGAAGTAATCGAGCGGAGGAGCACAGATACGCAGTATTTT; CDR3 protein: CSVEVIERRSTDTQYF
J gene: TRBJ2-3; clone size: few; D gene: NA; V gene: TRBV12-3/TRBV12-4; CDR3 DNA: TGTGCCAGCAGGGGGCTTGCCTTTGCGTATTTT; CDR3 protein: CASRGLAFAYF
J gene: TRBJ1-1; clone size: NA; D gene: TRBD1; V gene: TRBV2; CDR3 DNA: TGTGCCAGCAGAACGGGACAGCGGAACACTGAAGCTTTCTTT; CDR3 protein: CASRTGQRNTEAFF
J gene: TRBJ1-6; clone size: NA; D gene: NA; V gene: TRBV28; CDR3 DNA: TGTGCCAGCAGTGAGGACAGTGGAGATTCACCCCTCCACTTT; CDR3 protein: CASSEDSGDSPLHF
J gene: TRBJ2-3; clone size: NA; D gene: NA; V gene: TRBV5-1; CDR3 DNA: TGCGCCAGCAGCTATAGCGGTGGTAGGTCAGATACGCAGTATTTT; CDR3 protein: CASSYSGGRSDTQYF
J gene: TRBJ2-3; clone size: few; D gene: TRBD2; V gene: TRBV19; CDR3 DNA: TGTGCCACCTCGACTAGCGGCCTCACAGATACGCAGTATTTT; CDR3 protein: CATSTSGLTDTQYF
J gene: TRBJ2-3; clone size: NA; D gene: NA; V gene: TRBV5-1; CDR3 DNA: TGCGCCAGCAGCTTGGCCTCAGATACGCAGTATTTT; CDR3 protein: CASSLASDTQYF
J gene: TRBJ1-5; clone size: NA; D gene: NA; V gene: TRBV24-1; CDR3 DNA: TGTGCCACCAGTGAAGAGGGACACCTAAATCAGCCCCAGCATTTT; CDR3 protein: CATSEEGHLNQPQHF
J gene: TRBJ1-3; clone size: NA; D gene: TRBD1; V gene: TRBV6-5; CDR3 DNA: TGTGCCAGCAACCAGGGGGTGTCTGGAAACACCATATATTTT; CDR3 protein: CASNQGVSGNTIYF
J gene: TRBJ2-7; clone size: NA; D gene: TRBD1; V gene: TRBV18; CDR3 DNA: TGTGCCAGCTCACCCCGACAGGGGAACTACGAGCAGTACTTC; CDR3 protein: CASSPRQGNYEQYF